This TCR beta chain was recovered during a study of OX40 agonist ivuxolimab in advanced cancers. Study findings and constraints: At doses 0.1 to 3.0 mg/kg, CD4+ and CD8+ clones expanded.

The assay was immunoSEQ multiplex PCR, and TCRdb's table has in-frame clones only and misses some. The repertoire consists of some 70,000 clones, with 80% to 95% occurring once and the leading ten covering around 2.3%. The CDR3 runs 15 residues. Germline V gives CDR1 LGHNA, CDR2 YSLEER. Trimming stripped 6 bases from V and 0 bases from J, with 11 bases between. About this clone: As yet, its antigen is unknown.

The receptor comes from an adult with an advanced solid tumor such as melanoma, head and neck, liver or kidney cancer. The gene calls are TRBV4-3 and TRBJ1-4; possible D gene TRBD1, 6 bases. The material was CD4+ or CD8+ T cells sorted from blood, obtained in a trial of the OX40 agonist ivuxolimab. The CDR3 is CASSLGQTTNEKLFF. The CDR3 nucleotides read TGCGCCAGCAGTCTGGGACAAACAACTAATGAAAAACTGTTTTTT.